This T cell receptor beta chain is from a study of blood T cell repertoires in COVID-19. As for the study in general: Researchers got acute and convalescent COVID-19 samples from the United States, Italy and Spain.

Per the germline V gene, CDR1 is LGHDT and CDR2 is YNNKEL (reference sequence). The CDR3 sequence is 15 residues long. Unmatched junction bases numbered 7, after V lost 4 bases and J lost 4 bases. Authors' methods: Estimates of nucleated cell counts were drawn from the amplification of reference gene primers. Generated by immunoSEQ multiplex PCR, the TCRdb table keeps only in-frame clones and is missing some. The V and J calls and clone size are taken from that table; D and trimming were inferred from the DNA. This sample yields some 100,000 clones, of which 84% are seen a single time; 17% belongs to the top ten.

The receptor comes from a woman between 55 and 75 years old with acute or convalescent COVID-19. This chain uses TRBV3-1 (or the pseudogene TRBV3-2) with TRBJ2-3, with 8 bases aligning to TRBD2. Sequencing input: peripheral blood. In DNA, the CDR3 is TGTGCCAGCAGCCCATCTTACGGGGGGGCAGATACGCAGTATTTT. Its translation: CASSPSYGGADTQYF.